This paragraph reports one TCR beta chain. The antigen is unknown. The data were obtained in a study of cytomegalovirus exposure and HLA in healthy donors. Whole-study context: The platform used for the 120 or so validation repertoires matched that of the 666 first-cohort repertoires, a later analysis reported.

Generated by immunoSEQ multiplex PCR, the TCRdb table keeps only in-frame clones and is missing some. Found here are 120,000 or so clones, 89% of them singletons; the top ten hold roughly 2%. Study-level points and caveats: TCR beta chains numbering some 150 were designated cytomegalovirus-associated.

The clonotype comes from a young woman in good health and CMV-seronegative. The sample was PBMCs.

The CDR3 DNA reads TGTGCCAGCAGCTTCGCGGGGGGGCCAGATACGCAGTATTTT. Residues: CASSFAGGPDTQYF. The V and J genes are TRBV7-2 and TRBJ2-3; 9 positions agree with TRBD2. CDR1 and CDR2 (germline): SGHTA, FQGNSA. The CDR3 extends over 14 amino acids. Trimming took 3 bases from V and 4 from J; bases not matched to a gene: 2.